These 5 T cell receptor beta chains were sequenced from one sample in a study of patients and donors after allogeneic stem cell transplantation. TCRdb redid the calling of the RT-PCR reads with MiXCR, one entry per CDR3 protein. The table lists about a million distinct CDR3 sequences, about a sixth of them singletons. Material: blood, either unsorted or a sorted T cell fraction (not recorded which). Receptors were obtained from a human donor who was either an allogeneic HSCT recipient or a stem cell or donor lymphocyte infusion donor (not recorded which). It is not recorded whose cells these are; they may come from a transplant donor.

The chain carries TRBV6-5 and TRBJ1-2, with 12 bases matching TRBD1. V was clipped by 2 bases and J by 1 base; unmatched bases: 8. The CDR3 loop spans 18 amino acids. CDR1 and CDR2 from the germline V gene are MNHEY and SVGAGI. CDR3 residues: CASSYTGTGGTINYGYTF. In DNA, the CDR3 is TGTGCCAGCAGTTACACCGGGACAGGGGGCACTATTAACTATGGCTACACCTTC.

The rearrangement uses TRBV10-3 and TRBJ1-6; D call uncertain. CDR1 is ENHRY and CDR2 is SYGVKD in the germline V gene. The CDR3 loop spans 13 amino acids. The V gene lost 6 bases and the J gene lost 6 bases, with 9 bases spanning the gap. DNA of the CDR3: TGTGCCATCAGGGAGGGCTTTAATTCACCCCTCCACTTT. The encoded protein is CAIREGFNSPLHF.

This clonotype has just a few counts. The chain uses TRBV7-9 and TRBJ1-1, with a possible D match to TRBD1 (6 bases). This CDR3 is built from 14 residues. Trimming left V 5 bases short and J 7 bases short, with 17 bases between. Germline V gene lookup returns CDR1 SEHNR and CDR2 FQNEAQ (reference sequence). Written as DNA, the CDR3 is TGTGCCAGCAGCAAAAGACAGGAACTCGGTGAAGCTTTCTTT. Translated: CASSKRQELGEAFF.

This clonotype was picked up many times. The chain links TRBV12-3 or TRBV12-4 to TRBJ1-5; weak D call: TRBD1 (6 bases). The CDR3 totals 16 residues. Trimming shortened V by 5 bases and J by 0 bases, and 14 bases separated the two germline ends. The CDR3 loop reads CASSPGGQLSNQPQHF. The CDR3 coding sequence is TGTGCCAGCAGTCCCGGTGGACAGCTTAGCAATCAGCCCCAGCATTTT.

Details on this clonotype: Germline and junction disagree at one end, which may indicate a read error. The rearrangement links TRBV7-7 to TRBJ2-2; D possibly corresponds to TRBD1 (7 bases). This CDR3 contains 19 residues. Germline V CDR1 and CDR2: SSHAT, FNYEAQ (reference sequence). The CDR3 region has the DNA TGTGCTAGCAGCCACGCCGGGGGCCCAGGGGGTTCGGACACCGGGGAGCTGTTTTTT. Translated, it gives CASSHAGGPGGSDTGELFF.